A selection of T cell receptor beta chains follows, all from one sample in a study of shared clonotypes between healthy human individuals. The repertoire was sequenced with immunoSEQ multiplex PCR; TCRdb's copy has only in-frame clones and lacks some. Found here are 2 million to 2.5 million clones, around 95% of them singletons; the top ten hold 0.1% to 0.15%. Specimen: naive CD4+ T cells sorted from blood. These receptors were obtained from a man aged 18 to 30 in good health. Each CDR3 is given with its conserved first and last residue. The order of the fields is D gene, J gene, V gene, clone size, CDR3 DNA, CDR3 protein. A D gene is named only where the DNA matches it firmly. Size is stated for part of the rows, as once, few or many counts, or as a class when the clone is expanded.

.	TRBJ2-1	TRBV30	.	TGTGCCTGGAGGGCCCCCATGCTAGTTTACAATGAGCAGTTCTTC	CAWRAPMLVYNEQFF
.	TRBJ1-2	TRBV5-4	.	TGTGCCAGCAGCTTGCTTGGACAGCCTCTACCCCATGGCTACACCTTC	CASSLLGQPLPHGYTF
.	TRBJ1-1	TRBV10-3	.	TGTGCCACGGAAGCAGGCCCGAACACTGAAGCTTTCTTT	CATEAGPNTEAFF
TRBD2	TRBJ2-7	TRBV5-4	.	TGTGCCAGCAGCCACGAGGCAGGAGGGCTAGCGGGGTGCAGATACTACGAGCAGTACTTC	CASSHEAGGLAGCRYYEQYF
.	TRBJ1-2	TRBV30	.	TGTGCCTGGAGTCAGGGATTGGTCGGCTACACCTTC	CAWSQGLVGYTF
TRBD1	TRBJ1-6	TRBV30	once	TGTGCCTGGAGTCCCCCTCCGGGACAGGGGGCTCTTAGGACCCTCCACTTT	CAWSPPPGQGALRTLHF
.	TRBJ2-1	TRBV5-1	.	TGCGCCAGCAGCCCAAGGGGTGTACCTAGCTCCTACAATGAGCAGTTCTTC	CASSPRGVPSSYNEQFF
TRBD2	TRBJ2-7	TRBV18	.	TGTGCCAGCTCACCACAGACTAGCGGAGCCTACGAGCAGTACTTC	CASSPQTSGAYEQYF
.	TRBJ1-2	TRBV5-6	.	TGTGCCAGCAGCTTGGTAGGACTGAGCTATGGCTACACCTTC	CASSLVGLSYGYTF
.	TRBJ1-1	TRBV6-6	.	TGTGCCAGCGCTCTAGAGGGGGGTCCCACTGAAGCTTTCTTT	CASALEGGPTEAFF
.	TRBJ2-7	TRBV5-4	.	TGTGCCAGCAGCTCCGGACAGGGAGGGGGCGAGCAGTACTTC	CASSSGQGGGEQYF
.	TRBJ1-6	TRBV27	.	TGTGCCAGCAGTGGGAGCTCCTATAATTCACCCCTCCACTTT	CASSGSSYNSPLHF
TRBD1	TRBJ2-3	TRBV18	.	TGTGCCAGCTCACCACTTCAGGGGGCAACAGATACGCAGTATTTT	CASSPLQGATDTQYF
TRBD2	TRBJ2-1	TRBV10-3	.	TGTGCCATCGCGCCGCAGGGACTAGGGATGGATGAGCAGTTCTTC	CAIAPQGLGMDEQFF
.	TRBJ1-5	TRBV6-1	.	TGTGCCAGCAGTGGAAGCCCCAGGGGCAATCAGCCCCAGCATTTT	CASSGSPRGNQPQHF
.	TRBJ2-5	TRBV18	.	TGTGCCAGCTCACAACAGACAGCGCAAGAGACCCAGTACTTC	CASSQQTAQETQYF
.	TRBJ1-1	TRBV6-5	.	TGTGCCAGCAGTTCCCCCGGGGCCGAAGCTTTCTTT	CASSSPGAEAFF
.	TRBJ2-7	TRBV20-1	.	TGCAGTGCTAGGGCCGACGAGCAGTACTTC	CSARADEQYF